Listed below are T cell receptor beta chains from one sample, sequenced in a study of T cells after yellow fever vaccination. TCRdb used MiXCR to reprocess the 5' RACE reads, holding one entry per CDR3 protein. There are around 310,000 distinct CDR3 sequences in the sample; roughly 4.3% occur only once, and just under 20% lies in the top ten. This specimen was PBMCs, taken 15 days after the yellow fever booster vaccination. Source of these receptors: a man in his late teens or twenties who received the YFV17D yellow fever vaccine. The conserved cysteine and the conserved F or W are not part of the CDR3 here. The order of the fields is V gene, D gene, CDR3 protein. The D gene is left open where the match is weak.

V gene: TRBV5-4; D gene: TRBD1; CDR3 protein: ASSSQGADPDTQY
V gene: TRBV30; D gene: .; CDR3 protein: AWSQGYEQY
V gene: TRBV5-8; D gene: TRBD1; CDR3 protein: ASSIGQGGQPQH
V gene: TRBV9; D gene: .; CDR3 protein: ASSFGHNQPQH
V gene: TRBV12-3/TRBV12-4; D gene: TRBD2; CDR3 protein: ASSLALAEETQY
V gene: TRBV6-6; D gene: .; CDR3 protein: ASSSAKVVIGAQH
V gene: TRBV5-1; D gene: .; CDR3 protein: ASSIGLFGSLNTEAF
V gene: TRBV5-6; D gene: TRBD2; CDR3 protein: ASSLRGGEGTDTQY
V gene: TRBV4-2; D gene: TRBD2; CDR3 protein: ASSQAPGLASFNEQF
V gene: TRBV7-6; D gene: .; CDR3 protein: ASQEPFTDTQY
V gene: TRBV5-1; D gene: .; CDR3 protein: ASSRGAGSGANVLT